These T cell receptor beta chains were read from a single sample in a study of T cell responses to AZD1222 COVID-19 vaccine. Here immunoSEQ multiplex PCR was the method, and the copy in TCRdb shows in-frame clones only, minus some. The sample includes 150,000 to 250,000 clones, approximately 94% of them seen just once. This sample comprised peripheral blood, obtained 28 days after the second AZD1222 dose. The receptors were sampled from an adult who received the AZD1222 COVID-19 vaccine. The CDR3 runs from the conserved cysteine through the conserved F or W. D genes are given only for firm matches. The size field is filled for only some rows; it gives once, few, many or a size class.

j_call,v_call,clone_size,d_call,cdr3_aa,cdr3_nt
TRBJ1-1,TRBV4-2,NA,TRBD1,CASSHGQGQNTEAFF,TGTGCCAGCAGCCATGGACAGGGGCAGAACACTGAAGCTTTCTTT
TRBJ1-4,TRBV4-1,NA,NA,CASSQDGGRKGEKLFF,TGCGCCAGCAGCCAAGATGGGGGCAGGAAAGGGGAAAAACTGTTTTTT
TRBJ1-2,TRBV6-5,NA,TRBD1,CASSLRGTDYGYTF,TGTGCCAGCAGCCTTAGGGGGACAGACTATGGCTACACCTTC
TRBJ1-5,TRBV25-1,once,NA,CASSDRVDQPQHF,TGTGCCAGCAGTGACAGGGTAGATCAGCCCCAGCATTTT
TRBJ2-7,TRBV11-2,NA,NA,CASSTQGYEQYF,TGTGCCAGCAGCACACAGGGTTACGAGCAGTACTTC
TRBJ1-4,TRBV2,NA,NA,CASTDTTGTNEKLFF,TGTGCCAGCACAGACACCACGGGGACTAATGAAAAACTGTTTTTT
TRBJ1-2,TRBV14,NA,NA,CASSQDPGRLYGYTF,TGTGCCAGCAGCCAAGATCCCGGACGGTTATATGGCTACACCTTC
TRBJ1-1,TRBV5-1,NA,NA,CASSLTGTNTEAFF,TGCGCCAGCAGCTTGACAGGGACGAACACTGAAGCTTTCTTT
TRBJ2-2,TRBV28,NA,NA,CASSFGSASNTGELFF,TGTGCCAGCAGTTTTGGGTCAGCTTCAAACACCGGGGAGCTGTTTTTT
TRBJ2-7,TRBV5-1,NA,NA,CASSGRTVTPYEQYF,TGCGCCAGCAGCGGAAGGACAGTGACACCCTACGAGCAGTACTTC
TRBJ1-4,TRBV11-1,NA,TRBD1,CASSSQQGLNEKLFF,TGTGCCAGCAGCTCACAACAGGGGCTTAATGAAAAACTGTTTTTT
TRBJ1-2,TRBV24-1,NA,TRBD1,CATSDPGGQFRGYTF,TGTGCCACCAGTGACCCCGGGGGACAGTTTCGGGGCTACACCTTC
TRBJ1-1,TRBV4-1,once,NA,CASSQSRLRNPNTEAFF,TGCGCCAGCAGCCAAAGCCGACTCAGGAACCCGAACACTGAAGCTTTCTTT
TRBJ1-2,TRBV5-4,NA,NA,CASSSDDYGYTF,TGTGCCAGCAGTTCGGACGATTATGGCTACACCTTC
TRBJ2-3,TRBV7-6,NA,TRBD1,CASSLDPGQPTQYF,TGTGCCAGCAGCTTAGACCCGGGACAGCCGACGCAGTATTTT
TRBJ1-4,TRBV29-1,few,TRBD1,CSVARGLGTNEKLFF,TGCAGCGTTGCAAGGGGGCTAGGCACTAATGAAAAACTGTTTTTT
TRBJ1-1,TRBV5-1,NA,TRBD1,CASSPGTGGPTEAFF,TGCGCCAGCAGCCCCGGGACAGGGGGCCCGACTGAAGCTTTCTTT
TRBJ1-2,TRBV7-9,NA,TRBD1,CASSGTGFNGYTF,TGTGCCAGCAGCGGGACAGGGTTCAATGGCTACACCTTC
TRBJ1-6,TRBV6-5,NA,NA,CASSYSGSVGSPLHF,TGTGCCAGCAGTTACTCGGGGTCAGTTGGATCACCCCTCCACTTT
TRBJ1-3,TRBV9,NA,TRBD1,CASSVATGESGNTIYF,TGTGCCAGCAGCGTAGCTACAGGGGAGTCTGGAAACACCATATATTTT
TRBJ1-2,TRBV4-1,NA,TRBD1,CASSQDIGQGIYGYTF,TGCGCCAGCAGCCAAGATATCGGACAGGGAATTTATGGCTACACCTTC
TRBJ1-6,TRBV9,NA,NA,CASSAASSSSYNSPLHF,TGTGCCAGCAGCGCCGCGTCGTCTAGCTCCTATAATTCACCCCTCCACTTT
TRBJ2-7,TRBV4-1,NA,NA,CASSQGLGFPYEQYF,TGCGCCAGCAGCCAAGGGCTAGGGTTCCCCTACGAGCAGTACTTC
TRBJ1-1,TRBV28,NA,TRBD1,CASSPSWGRGRGTEAFF,TGTGCCAGCAGTCCCAGTTGGGGCAGGGGGCGCGGGACTGAAGCTTTCTTT
TRBJ2-7,TRBV4-2,NA,TRBD2,CASSQDASGGRYEQYF,TGTGCCAGCAGCCAAGATGCTAGCGGGGGACGCTACGAGCAGTACTTC
TRBJ1-2,TRBV2,NA,NA,CASSEALLRDLGVGYTF,TGTGCCAGCAGTGAAGCGCTTCTCAGGGACCTCGGGGTTGGCTACACCTTC
TRBJ1-3,TRBV10-3,NA,NA,CAISGGFGNTIYF,TGTGCCATCAGTGGGGGGTTTGGAAACACCATATATTTT
TRBJ1-5,TRBV3-1/TRBV3-2,NA,NA,CASSQADQPQHF,TGTGCCAGCAGCCAAGCCGATCAGCCCCAGCATTTT
TRBJ1-1,TRBV6-2/TRBV6-3,NA,TRBD1,CASSYGQGGTEAFF,TGTGCCAGCAGTTATGGACAGGGAGGGACTGAAGCTTTCTTT
TRBJ1-1,TRBV2,NA,NA,CASPVAMNTEAFF,TGTGCCAGCCCAGTAGCAATGAACACTGAAGCTTTCTTT
TRBJ1-2,TRBV12-3/TRBV12-4,NA,NA,CASSFYEEYGYTF,TGTGCCAGCAGTTTTTATGAGGAGTATGGCTACACCTTC
TRBJ2-2,TRBV3-1/TRBV3-2,once,NA,CASSLDGHNTGELFF,TGTGCCAGCAGCCTCGACGGACATAACACCGGGGAGCTGTTTTTT
TRBJ2-5,TRBV6-5,NA,NA,CASSYQGETQYF,TGTGCCAGCAGTTACCAGGGGGAGACCCAGTACTTC
TRBJ2-7,TRBV9,NA,TRBD1,CASTPGTGAVYEQYF,TGTGCCAGCACCCCCGGGACAGGGGCCGTCTACGAGCAGTACTTC
TRBJ1-3,TRBV10-3,NA,NA,CAISDRASAGNTIYF,TGTGCCATCAGTGACAGGGCCTCGGCAGGAAACACCATATATTTT
TRBJ2-5,TRBV4-1,NA,NA,CASSQVSGARETQYF,TGCGCCAGCAGCCAAGTTTCGGGGGCCCGGGAGACCCAGTACTTC
TRBJ2-1,TRBV5-4,NA,TRBD1,CASSAQKGARLNEQFF,TGTGCCAGCAGCGCTCAAAAGGGGGCGCGATTAAATGAGCAGTTCTTC
TRBJ2-2,TRBV4-3,NA,NA,CASSQRGMNTGELFF,TGCGCCAGCAGCCAAAGGGGTATGAACACCGGGGAGCTGTTTTTT
TRBJ2-1,TRBV28,NA,NA,CASSPRGGSSYNEQFF,TGTGCCAGCAGTCCCCGAGGGGGTAGCTCCTACAATGAGCAGTTCTTC
TRBJ1-6,TRBV19,once,NA,CASSFGRSPNNSPLHF,TGTGCCAGTAGTTTCGGCAGATCCCCCAATAATTCACCCCTCCACTTT
TRBJ2-5,TRBV19,NA,NA,CASSMVQETQYF,TGTGCCAGTAGTATGGTCCAAGAGACCCAGTACTTC
TRBJ1-4,TRBV7-2,NA,TRBD1,CASSVNGQGTNEKLFF,TGTGCCAGCAGCGTCAACGGACAGGGAACTAATGAAAAACTGTTTTTT
TRBJ1-5,TRBV20-1,once,NA,CSASGGATNQPQHF,TGCAGTGCTAGTGGGGGGGCCACCAATCAGCCCCAGCATTTT
TRBJ1-2,TRBV10-3,NA,TRBD1,CAISEVGDRVRYTF,TGTGCCATCAGTGAGGTGGGGGACAGGGTGCGCTACACCTTC
TRBJ2-7,TRBV9,NA,TRBD2,CASSVLAGVSYEQYF,TGTGCCAGCAGCGTATTGGCGGGGGTCTCCTACGAGCAGTACTTC